The TCR beta chain under discussion was sequenced for a study of T-cell memory formation after mild COVID-19. TCRdb re-derived calls from the 5' RACE reads in MiXCR, one entry per CDR3 protein. The top ten hold more than 2% of the sample, which has around 140,000 distinct CDR3 sequences, about 6.1% seen once. Trimming cost V 7 bases and J 2 bases, with 14 bases left between them. There are 14 residues in the CDR3. Germline V lookup: CDR1 SNHLY, CDR2 FYNNEI. The sequence was collected from an adult woman who had mild COVID-19 (a few samples of this study predate the infection). Cell type and time point are not known. Sequencing used PBMCs or a T cell subset sorted from them (not recorded which). The chain links TRBV2 to TRBJ2-5; D possibly corresponds to TRBD2 (6 bases). The CDR3 DNA is TGTGCCAGCACCGTCACTAGCAGACAAGAGACCCAGTACTTC. Residues: CASTVTSRQETQYF.